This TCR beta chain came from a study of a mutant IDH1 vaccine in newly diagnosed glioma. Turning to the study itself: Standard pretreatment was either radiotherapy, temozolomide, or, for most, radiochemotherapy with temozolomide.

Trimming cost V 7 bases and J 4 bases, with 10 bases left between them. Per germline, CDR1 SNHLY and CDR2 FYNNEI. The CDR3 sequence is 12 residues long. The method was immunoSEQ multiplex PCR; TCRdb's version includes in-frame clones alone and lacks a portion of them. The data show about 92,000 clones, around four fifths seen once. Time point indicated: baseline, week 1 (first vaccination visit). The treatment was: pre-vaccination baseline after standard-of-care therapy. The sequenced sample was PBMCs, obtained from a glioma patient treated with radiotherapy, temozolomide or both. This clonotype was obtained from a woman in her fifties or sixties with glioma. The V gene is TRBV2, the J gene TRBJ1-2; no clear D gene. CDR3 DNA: TGTGCCAGCAAGGAGGAGGTCTATGGCTACACCTTC. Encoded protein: CASKEEVYGYTF. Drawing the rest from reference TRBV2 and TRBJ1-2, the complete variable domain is EPEVTQTPSHQVTQMGQEVILRCVPISNHLYFYWYRQILGQKVEFLVSFYNNEISEKSEIFDDQFSVERPDGSNFTLKIRSTKLEDSAMYFCASKEEVYGYTFGSGTRLTVV.